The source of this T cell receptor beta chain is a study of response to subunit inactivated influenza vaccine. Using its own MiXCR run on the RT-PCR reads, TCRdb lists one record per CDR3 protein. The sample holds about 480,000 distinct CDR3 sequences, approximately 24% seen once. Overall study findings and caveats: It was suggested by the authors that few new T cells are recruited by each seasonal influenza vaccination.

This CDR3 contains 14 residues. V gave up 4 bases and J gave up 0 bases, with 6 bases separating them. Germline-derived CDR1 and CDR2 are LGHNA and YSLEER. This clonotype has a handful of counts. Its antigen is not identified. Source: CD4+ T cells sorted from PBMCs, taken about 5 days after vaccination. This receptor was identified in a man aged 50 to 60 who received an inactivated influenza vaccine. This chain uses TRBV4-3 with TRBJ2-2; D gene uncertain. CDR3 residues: CASSRESNTGELFF. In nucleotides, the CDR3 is TGCGCCAGCAGCCGAGAGTCGAACACCGGGGAGCTGTTTTTT.